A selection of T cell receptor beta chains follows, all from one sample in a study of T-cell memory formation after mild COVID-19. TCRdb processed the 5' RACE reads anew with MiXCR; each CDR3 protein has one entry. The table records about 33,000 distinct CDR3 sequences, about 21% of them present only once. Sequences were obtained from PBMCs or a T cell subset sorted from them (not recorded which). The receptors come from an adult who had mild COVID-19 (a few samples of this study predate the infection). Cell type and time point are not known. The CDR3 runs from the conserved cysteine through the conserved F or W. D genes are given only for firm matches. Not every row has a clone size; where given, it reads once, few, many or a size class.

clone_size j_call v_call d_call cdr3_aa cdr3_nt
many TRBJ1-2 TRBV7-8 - CASSLAHRGYGYTF TGTGCCAGCAGCTTAGCACATAGGGGCTATGGCTACACCTTC
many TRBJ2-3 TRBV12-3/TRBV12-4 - CASSSSGAGRDTQYF TGTGCCAGCAGTTCATCCGGGGCGGGGAGAGATACGCAGTATTTT
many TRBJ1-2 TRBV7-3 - CASSLSGQGYGYTF TGTGCCAGCAGCTTAAGTGGGCAGGGGTATGGCTACACCTTC
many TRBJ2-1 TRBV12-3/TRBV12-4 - CASGDMGSYNEQFF TGTGCCAGCGGGGATATGGGCTCCTACAATGAGCAGTTCTTC
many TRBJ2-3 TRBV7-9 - CASSTRDTDTQYF TGTGCCAGCAGCACCCGAGACACAGATACGCAGTATTTT
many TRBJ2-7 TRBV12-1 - CASSFTHEQYF TGTGCCAGCAGCTTTACCCACGAGCAGTACTTC
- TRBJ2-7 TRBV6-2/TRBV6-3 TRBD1 CASSSWTGAYEQYF TGTGCCAGCAGTTCCTGGACAGGAGCCTACGAGCAGTACTTC
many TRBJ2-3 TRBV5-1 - CASSLTGSGADTQYF TGCGCCAGCAGCTTAACAGGGAGCGGTGCAGATACGCAGTATTTT
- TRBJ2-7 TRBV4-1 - CASSPEGRVGYEQYF TGCGCCAGCAGCCCCGAGGGGCGGGTAGGCTACGAGCAGTACTTC
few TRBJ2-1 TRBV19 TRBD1 CASSILGGQGLYNEQFF TGTGCCAGTAGTATATTAGGTGGACAGGGTCTCTACAATGAGCAGTTCTTC
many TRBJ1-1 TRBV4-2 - CASSQISVNTEAFF TGTGCCAGCAGCCAGATAAGCGTGAACACTGAAGCTTTCTTT
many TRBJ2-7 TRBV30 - CAWSPRLVLNEQYF TGTGCCTGGAGCCCCCGGCTAGTGCTGAACGAGCAGTACTTC
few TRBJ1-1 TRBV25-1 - CASSSPPGQEAFF TGTGCCAGCAGTTCCCCCCCGGGGCAGGAAGCTTTCTTT
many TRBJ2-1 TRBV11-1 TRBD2 CASSSELAGGDNEQFF TGTGCCAGCAGCTCAGAACTAGCGGGGGGGGACAATGAGCAGTTCTTC
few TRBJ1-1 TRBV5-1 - CASSLDPGLVAFF TGCGCCAGCAGCTTGGATCCCGGGTTGGTCGCTTTCTTT
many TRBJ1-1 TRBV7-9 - CASSFVPTNTEAFF TGTGCCAGCAGCTTCGTTCCAACGAACACTGAAGCTTTCTTT
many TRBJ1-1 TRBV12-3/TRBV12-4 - CASRPPGRNEAFF TGTGCCAGCAGGCCGCCGGGGCGGAATGAAGCTTTCTTT
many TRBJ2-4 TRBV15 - CATSTGPRNIQYF TGTGCCACCAGCACGGGGCCGCGGAACATTCAGTACTTC
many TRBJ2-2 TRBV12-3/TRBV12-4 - CASSLSVGRAGELFF TGTGCCAGCAGTTTGTCAGTCGGGAGAGCCGGGGAGCTGTTTTTT
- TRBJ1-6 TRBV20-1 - CSARAYPADGYNSPLHF TGCAGTGCTAGAGCCTACCCCGCCGATGGATATAATTCACCCCTCCACTTT
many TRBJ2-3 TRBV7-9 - CASSQGRNTQYF TGTGCCAGCAGCCAGGGCAGGAATACGCAGTATTTT
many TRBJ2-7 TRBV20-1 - CSATRSVSYEQYF TGCAGTGCTACCCGTAGCGTTTCCTACGAGCAGTACTTC
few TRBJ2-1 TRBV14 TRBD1 CASSLEDDRDYNEQFF TGTGCCAGCAGCCTCGAAGATGACAGGGATTACAATGAGCAGTTCTTC
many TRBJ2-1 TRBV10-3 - CAISDGQRSYNEQFF TGTGCCATCAGTGATGGGCAACGCTCCTACAATGAGCAGTTCTTC
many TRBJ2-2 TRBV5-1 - CASSLGKNTGELFF TGCGCCAGCAGCTTGGGGAAAAACACCGGGGAGCTGTTTTTT
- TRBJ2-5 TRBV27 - CASSLVGNQETQYF TGTGCCAGCAGTTTAGTGGGGAACCAAGAGACCCAGTACTTC
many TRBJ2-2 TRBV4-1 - CASSWTTGELFF TGCGCCAGCAGCTGGACTACCGGGGAGCTGTTTTTT
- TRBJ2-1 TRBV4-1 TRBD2 CASSHSGGAHEQFF TGCGCCAGCAGCCATAGCGGGGGGGCCCATGAGCAGTTCTTC
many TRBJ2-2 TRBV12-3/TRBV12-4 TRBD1 CASSLETGGADGELFF TGTGCCAGCAGTTTAGAGACAGGGGGCGCCGACGGGGAGCTGTTTTTT
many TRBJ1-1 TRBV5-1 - CASSLDQGIGTEAFF TGCGCCAGCAGCTTGGACCAGGGGATTGGCACTGAAGCTTTCTTT
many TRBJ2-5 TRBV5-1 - CASRIGGPQGRETQYF TGCGCCAGCAGAATTGGAGGCCCACAGGGAAGAGAGACCCAGTACTTC
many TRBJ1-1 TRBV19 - CASSRSELRDNTEAFF TGTGCCAGTAGTCGATCGGAACTTCGGGATAACACTGAAGCTTTCTTT
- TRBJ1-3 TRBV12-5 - CASGSPASSGNTIYF TGTGCTAGTGGTTCTCCAGCCAGCTCTGGAAACACCATATATTTT
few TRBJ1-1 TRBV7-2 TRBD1 CASSYRQGTEAFF TGTGCCAGCAGCTACCGACAGGGCACTGAAGCTTTCTTT
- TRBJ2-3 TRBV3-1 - CASSPRWTEFTDTQYF TGTGCCAGCAGCCCCCGATGGACCGAGTTCACAGATACGCAGTATTTT
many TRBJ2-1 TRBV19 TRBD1 CASSRQGYRAEQFF TGTGCCAGTAGTAGACAGGGGTACCGTGCTGAGCAGTTCTTC
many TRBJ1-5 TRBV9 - CASSPGGRTGNQPQHF TGTGCCAGCAGCCCTGGCGGGAGGACCGGCAATCAGCCCCAGCATTTT
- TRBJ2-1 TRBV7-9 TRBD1 CASSFRDRAFNEQFF TGTGCCAGCAGCTTCCGGGACAGGGCTTTTAATGAGCAGTTCTTC
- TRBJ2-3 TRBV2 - CASSAGRGPDTQYF TGTGCCAGCAGTGCGGGCAGGGGTCCAGATACGCAGTATTTT
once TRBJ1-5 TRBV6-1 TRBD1 CASSEPGQGSNQPQHF TGTGCCAGCAGTGAACCGGGACAGGGTAGCAATCAGCCCCAGCATTTT
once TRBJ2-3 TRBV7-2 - CASSPLAPSNTQYF TGTGCCAGCAGCCCGTTGGCGCCCTCCAATACGCAGTATTTT
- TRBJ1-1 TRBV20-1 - CSARSGNTEAFF TGCAGTGCTAGGTCAGGGAACACTGAAGCTTTCTTT
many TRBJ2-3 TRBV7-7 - CASSLGPGRTDTQYF TGTGCCAGCAGCCTAGGACCCGGGCGCACAGATACGCAGTATTTT
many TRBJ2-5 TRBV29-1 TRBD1 CSVSRYTGGRAETQYF TGCAGCGTTTCTCGCTATACAGGGGGAAGGGCAGAGACCCAGTACTTC
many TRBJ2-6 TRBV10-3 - CAISESDRGANVLTF TGTGCCATCAGTGAGTCGGACAGAGGGGCCAACGTCCTGACTTTC
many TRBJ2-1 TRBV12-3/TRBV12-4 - CASRPVSSYNEQFF TGTGCCAGCAGGCCGGTCAGCTCCTACAATGAGCAGTTCTTC
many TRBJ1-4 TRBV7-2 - CASSLGRGNEKLFF TGTGCCAGCAGCCTTGGACGGGGTAATGAAAAACTGTTTTTT
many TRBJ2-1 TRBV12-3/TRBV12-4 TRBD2 CAIHSGGRYNEQFF TGTGCCATCCATAGCGGGGGGCGCTACAATGAGCAGTTCTTC
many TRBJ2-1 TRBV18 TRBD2 CASSPGLAGVHEQFF TGTGCCAGCTCCCCAGGACTAGCGGGAGTACATGAGCAGTTCTTC
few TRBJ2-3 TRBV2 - CALRGATTDTQYF TGTGCCTTACGGGGGGCGACCACAGATACGCAGTATTTT
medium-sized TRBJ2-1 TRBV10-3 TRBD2 CAIARETSGYYNEQFF TGTGCCATCGCGAGGGAGACTAGCGGTTACTACAATGAGCAGTTCTTC
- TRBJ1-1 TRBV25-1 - CASSVVEVSEAFF TGTGCCAGCAGTGTGGTGGAGGTTTCTGAAGCTTTCTTT
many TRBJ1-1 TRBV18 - CASSPQTQISGTEAFF TGTGCCAGCTCACCCCAAACACAAATCTCGGGGACTGAAGCTTTCTTT
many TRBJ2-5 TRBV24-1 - CATSDPTGDQETQYF TGTGCCACCAGTGACCCTACAGGAGACCAAGAGACCCAGTACTTC
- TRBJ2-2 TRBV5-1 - CASSSELGELFF TGCGCCAGCAGCTCTGAGCTGGGGGAGCTGTTTTTT
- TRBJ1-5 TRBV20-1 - CSARMYPAGKPDQPQHF TGCAGTGCTAGAATGTATCCGGCGGGGAAGCCCGATCAGCCCCAGCATTTT
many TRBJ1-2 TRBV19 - CASSIVSSGYTF TGTGCCAGTAGTATAGTATCGAGTGGCTACACCTTC
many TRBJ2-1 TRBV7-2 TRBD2 CASSSSGSWSNEQFF TGTGCCAGCAGCTCTAGCGGGAGCTGGAGCAATGAGCAGTTCTTC
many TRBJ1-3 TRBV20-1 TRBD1 CSGTGLGNTIYF TGCAGTGGGACAGGGCTAGGAAACACCATATATTTT